Sequencing of this TCR beta chain was carried out in a study of blood T cells in healthy people across ages. In the study overall: When template switching was applied, about one barcoded beta molecule was captured per two T cells.

This clonotype was detected only a few times. Its antigen is unknown. Sample-barcoded 5' priming and a J-beta primer mix drove a second PCR of about 6 to 12 cycles. A single record per CDR3 protein comes from TCRdb applying MiXCR to the 5' RACE reads. The sample lists 780,000 or so distinct CDR3 sequences, around a quarter occurring once. Study-wide results and limits: Not knowing donor CMV status may have confounded expanded clonotype changes.

The CDR3 consists of 15 residues. Trimming cost V 3 bases and J 2 bases; bases outside gene matches: 7. Germline V lookup: CDR1 KGHSH, CDR2 LQKENI. The same data also contributed to another study, on T cells of mothers and their children. According to that study: Nine systemically healthy Caucasian donors: three mothers, six children. Related mother-child pairs showed slightly, non-significantly higher overlap than unrelated pairs.

The chain is built from TRBV18 and TRBJ2-7; 7 nucleotides match TRBD2. The sequenced material came from blood. This sequence was found in a boy younger than 18 in good health. CDR3 nucleotide sequence: TGTGCCAGCTCACCGGCGCGGGAGCCCACCTACGAGCAGTACTTC. It specifies CASSPAREPTYEQYF. Full variable domain (outside the CDR3, taken from reference TRBV18 and TRBJ2-7): NAGVMQNPRHLVRRRGQEARLRCSPMKGHSHVYWYRQLPEEGLKFMVYLQKENIIDESGMPKERFSAEFPKEGPSILRIQQVVRGDSAAYFCASSPAREPTYEQYFGPGTRLTVT.